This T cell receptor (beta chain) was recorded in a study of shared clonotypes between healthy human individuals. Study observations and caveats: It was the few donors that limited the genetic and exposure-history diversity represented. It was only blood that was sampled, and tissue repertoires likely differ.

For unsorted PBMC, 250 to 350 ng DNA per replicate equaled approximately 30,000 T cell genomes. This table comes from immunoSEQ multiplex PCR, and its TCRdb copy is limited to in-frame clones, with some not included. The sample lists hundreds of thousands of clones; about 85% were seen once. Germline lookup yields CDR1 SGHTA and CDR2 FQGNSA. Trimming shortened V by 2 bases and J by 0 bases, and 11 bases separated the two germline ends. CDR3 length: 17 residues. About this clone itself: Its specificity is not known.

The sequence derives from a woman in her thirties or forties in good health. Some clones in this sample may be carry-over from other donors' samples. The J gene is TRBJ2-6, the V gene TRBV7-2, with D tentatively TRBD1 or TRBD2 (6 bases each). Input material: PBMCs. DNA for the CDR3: TGTGCCAGCAGCTTACATCCGGGGGCCTCTGGGGCCAACGTCCTGACTTTC. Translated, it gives CASSLHPGASGANVLTF.